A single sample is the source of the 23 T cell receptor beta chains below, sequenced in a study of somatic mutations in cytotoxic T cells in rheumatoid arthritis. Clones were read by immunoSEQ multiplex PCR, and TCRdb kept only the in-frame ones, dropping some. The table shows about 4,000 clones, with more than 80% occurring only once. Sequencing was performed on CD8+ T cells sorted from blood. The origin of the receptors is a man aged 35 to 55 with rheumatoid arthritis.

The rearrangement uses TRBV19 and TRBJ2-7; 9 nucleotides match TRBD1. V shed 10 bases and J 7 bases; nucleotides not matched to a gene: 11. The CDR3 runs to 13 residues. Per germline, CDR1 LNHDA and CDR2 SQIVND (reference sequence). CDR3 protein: CATDGTGSGEQYF. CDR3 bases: TGTGCCACCGACGGGACAGGGTCTGGGGAGCAGTACTTC. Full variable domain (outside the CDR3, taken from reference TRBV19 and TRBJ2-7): DGGITQSPKYLFRKEGQNVTLSCEQNLNHDAMYWYRQDPGQGLRLIYYSQIVNDFQKGDIAEGYSVSREKKESFPLTVTSAQKNPTAFYLCATDGTGSGEQYFGPGTRLTVT.

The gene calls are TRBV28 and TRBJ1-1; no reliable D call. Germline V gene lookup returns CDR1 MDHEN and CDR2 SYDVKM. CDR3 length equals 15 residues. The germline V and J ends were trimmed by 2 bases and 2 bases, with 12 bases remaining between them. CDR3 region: CASSLMQILNTEAFF. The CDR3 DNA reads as TGTGCCAGCAGTTTAATGCAGATTCTCAACACTGAAGCTTTCTTT.

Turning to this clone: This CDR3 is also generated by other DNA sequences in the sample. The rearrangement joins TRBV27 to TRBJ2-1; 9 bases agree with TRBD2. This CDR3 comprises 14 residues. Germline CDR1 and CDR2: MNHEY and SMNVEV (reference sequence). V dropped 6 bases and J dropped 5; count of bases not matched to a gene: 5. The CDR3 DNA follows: TGTGCCAGCAGGCGCGGGGGGGTGAACAATGAGCAGTTCTTC. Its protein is CASRRGGVNNEQFF.

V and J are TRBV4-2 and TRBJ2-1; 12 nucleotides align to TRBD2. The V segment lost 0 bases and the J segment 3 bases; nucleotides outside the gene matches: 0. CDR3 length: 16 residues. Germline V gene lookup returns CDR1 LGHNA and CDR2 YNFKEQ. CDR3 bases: TGTGCCAGCAGCCAAGAGACTAGCGGGAGCTACAATGAGCAGTTCTTC. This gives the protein CASSQETSGSYNEQFF.

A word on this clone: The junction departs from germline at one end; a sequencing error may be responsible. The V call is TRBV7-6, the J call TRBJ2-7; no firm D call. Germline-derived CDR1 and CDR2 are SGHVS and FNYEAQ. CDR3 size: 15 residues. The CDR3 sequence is CASSLENNGAYEQYF. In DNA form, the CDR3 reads TGTGCCAGCAGCTTAGAGAATAACGGAGCCTACGAACAGTACTTC.

Here the CDR3 reads CASSLSASGVTYEQYF. The CDR3 region has the DNA TGTGCCAGCAGTTTATCGGCTAGCGGGGTAACCTACGAGCAGTACTTC. The chain employs TRBV27 and TRBJ2-7; TRBD2 aligns across 9 bases. The CDR3 has 16 residues. Per the germline V gene, CDR1 is MNHEY and CDR2 is SMNVEV (reference sequence). After removal of 0 bases from V and 2 bases from J, the junction contained 5 bases not matched to a gene.

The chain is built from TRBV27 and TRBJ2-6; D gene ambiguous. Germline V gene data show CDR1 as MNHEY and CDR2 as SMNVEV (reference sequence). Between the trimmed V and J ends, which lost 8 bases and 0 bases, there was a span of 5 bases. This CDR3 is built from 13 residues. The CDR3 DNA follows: TGTGCCAGCTCTTACTCTGGGGCCAACGTCCTGACTTTC. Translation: CASSYSGANVLTF.

The CDR3 spells CASSFPSVGVGEQYF. Written as DNA, the CDR3 is TGTGCCAGCAGCTTCCCTTCGGTAGGGGTGGGCGAGCAGTACTTC. V usage is TRBV7-8 and J usage is TRBJ2-7, with D perhaps matching TRBD1 (5 bases). Germline V lookup: CDR1 SGHVS, CDR2 FQNEAQ. The CDR3 is made up of 15 amino acids. The V end lost 3 bases, the J end lost 6 bases, and 18 bases lay between the germline ends.

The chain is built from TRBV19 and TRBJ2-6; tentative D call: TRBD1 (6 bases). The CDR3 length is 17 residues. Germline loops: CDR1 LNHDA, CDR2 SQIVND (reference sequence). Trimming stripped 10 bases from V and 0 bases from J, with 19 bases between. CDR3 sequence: CATRTVPEYSGANVLTF. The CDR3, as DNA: TGTGCCACCCGGACAGTCCCAGAGTACTCTGGGGCCAACGTCCTGACTTTC.

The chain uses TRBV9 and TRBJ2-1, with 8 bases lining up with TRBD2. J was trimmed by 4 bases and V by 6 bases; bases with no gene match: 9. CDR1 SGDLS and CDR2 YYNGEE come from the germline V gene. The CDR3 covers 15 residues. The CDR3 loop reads CASTGGLDYYNEQFF. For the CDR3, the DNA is TGTGCCAGCACGGGGGGACTAGATTATTACAATGAGCAGTTCTTC.

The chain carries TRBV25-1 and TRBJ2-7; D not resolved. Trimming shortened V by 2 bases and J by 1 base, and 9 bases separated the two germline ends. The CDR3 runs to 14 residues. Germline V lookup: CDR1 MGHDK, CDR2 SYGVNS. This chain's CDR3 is CASSEAGDSYEQYF. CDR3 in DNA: TGTGCCAGCAGTGAAGCCGGAGATTCCTACGAGCAGTACTTC.

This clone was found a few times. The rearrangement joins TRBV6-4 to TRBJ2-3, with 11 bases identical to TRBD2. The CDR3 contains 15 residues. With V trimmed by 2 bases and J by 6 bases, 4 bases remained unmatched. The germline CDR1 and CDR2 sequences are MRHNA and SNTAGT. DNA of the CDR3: TGTGCCAGCAGTGACCTAGCGGGAGGCTTGGATACGCAGTATTTT. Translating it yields CASSDLAGGLDTQYF.

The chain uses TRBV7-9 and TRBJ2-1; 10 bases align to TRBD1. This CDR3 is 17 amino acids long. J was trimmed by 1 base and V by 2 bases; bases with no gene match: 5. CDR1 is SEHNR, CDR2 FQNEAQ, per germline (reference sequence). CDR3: CASSLPSGQGSYNEQFF. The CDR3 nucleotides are TGTGCCAGCAGCTTACCGTCGGGACAGGGGTCCTACAATGAGCAGTTCTTC.

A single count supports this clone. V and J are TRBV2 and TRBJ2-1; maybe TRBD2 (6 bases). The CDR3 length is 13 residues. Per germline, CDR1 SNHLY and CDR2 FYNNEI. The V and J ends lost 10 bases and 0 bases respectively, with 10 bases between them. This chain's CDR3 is CATRGFSYNEQFF. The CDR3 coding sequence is TGTGCCACCCGGGGGTTCTCCTACAATGAGCAGTTCTTC. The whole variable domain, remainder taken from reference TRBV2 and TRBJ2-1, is EPEVTQTPSHQVTQMGQEVILRCVPISNHLYFYWYRQILGQKVEFLVSFYNNEISEKSEIFDDQFSVERPDGSNFTLKIRSTKLEDSAMYFCATRGFSYNEQFFGPGTRLTVL.

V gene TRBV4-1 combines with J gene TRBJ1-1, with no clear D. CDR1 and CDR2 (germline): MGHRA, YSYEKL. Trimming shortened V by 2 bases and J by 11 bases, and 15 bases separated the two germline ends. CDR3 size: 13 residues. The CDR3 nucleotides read TGCGCCAGCAGCCAAACCCCCGGGTTTGAGGCTTTCTTT. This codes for CASSQTPGFEAFF.

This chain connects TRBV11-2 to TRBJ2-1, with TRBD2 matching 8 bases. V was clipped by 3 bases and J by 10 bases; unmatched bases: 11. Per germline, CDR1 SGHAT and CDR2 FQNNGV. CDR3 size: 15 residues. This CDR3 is CASSLISGTTREQFF. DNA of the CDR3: TGTGCCAGCAGCTTGATTAGCGGGACCACCAGGGAGCAGTTCTTC. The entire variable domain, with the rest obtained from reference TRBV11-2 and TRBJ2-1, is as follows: EAGVAQSPRYKIIEKRQSVAFWCNPISGHATLYWYQQILGQGPKLLIQFQNNGVVDDSQLPKDRFSAERLKGVDSTLKIQPAKLEDSAVYLCASSLISGTTREQFFGPGTRLTVL.

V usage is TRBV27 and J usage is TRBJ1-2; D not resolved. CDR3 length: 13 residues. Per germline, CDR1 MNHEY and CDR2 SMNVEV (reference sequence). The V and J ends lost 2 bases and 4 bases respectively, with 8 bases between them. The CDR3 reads CASSLRRAYGYTF. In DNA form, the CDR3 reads TGTGCCAGCAGTTTACGCCGCGCCTATGGCTACACCTTC.

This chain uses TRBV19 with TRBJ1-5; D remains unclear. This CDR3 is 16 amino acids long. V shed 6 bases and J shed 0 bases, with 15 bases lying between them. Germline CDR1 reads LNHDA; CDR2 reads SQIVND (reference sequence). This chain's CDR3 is CASRNRQLYSNQPQHF. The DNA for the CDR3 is TGTGCCAGTAGGAACCGACAACTTTATAGCAATCAGCCCCAGCATTTT.

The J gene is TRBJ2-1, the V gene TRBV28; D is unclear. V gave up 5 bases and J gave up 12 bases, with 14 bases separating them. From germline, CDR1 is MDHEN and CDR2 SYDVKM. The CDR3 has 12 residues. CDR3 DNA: TGTGCCAGCAGTCCATCGGGTCTCGGGCAGTTCTTC. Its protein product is CASSPSGLGQFF.

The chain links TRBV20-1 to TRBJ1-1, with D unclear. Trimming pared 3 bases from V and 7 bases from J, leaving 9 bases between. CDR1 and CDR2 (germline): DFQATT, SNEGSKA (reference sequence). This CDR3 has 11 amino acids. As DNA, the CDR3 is TGCAGTGCTAGGAGCGGTGTTGAAGCTTTCTTT. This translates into CSARSGVEAFF.

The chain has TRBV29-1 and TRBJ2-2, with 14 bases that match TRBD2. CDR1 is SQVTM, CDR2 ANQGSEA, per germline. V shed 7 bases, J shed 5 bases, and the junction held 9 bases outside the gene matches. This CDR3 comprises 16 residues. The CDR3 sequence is CSASTWTSGGTGELFF. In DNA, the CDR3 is TGCAGCGCTTCGACCTGGACTAGCGGGGGGACCGGGGAGCTGTTTTTT.

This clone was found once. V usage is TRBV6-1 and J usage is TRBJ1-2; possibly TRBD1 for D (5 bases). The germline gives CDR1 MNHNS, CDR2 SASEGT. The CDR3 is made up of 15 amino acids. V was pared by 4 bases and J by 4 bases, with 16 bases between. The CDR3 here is CASSAVRDSGYGYTF. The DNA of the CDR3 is TGTGCCAGCAGTGCGGTCAGGGACTCAGGCTATGGCTACACCTTC.

CDR3 bases: TGTGCCAGCAGCTACCTGGGGGCCTATGAGCAGTTCTTC. Translating gives CASSYLGAYEQFF. The chain couples TRBV7-9 to TRBJ2-1; D may be TRBD1 (6 bases). The CDR3 runs 13 residues. The V gene's germline CDR1 is SEHNR and CDR2 FQNEAQ (reference sequence). Trimming pared 4 bases from V and 8 bases from J, leaving 12 bases between.